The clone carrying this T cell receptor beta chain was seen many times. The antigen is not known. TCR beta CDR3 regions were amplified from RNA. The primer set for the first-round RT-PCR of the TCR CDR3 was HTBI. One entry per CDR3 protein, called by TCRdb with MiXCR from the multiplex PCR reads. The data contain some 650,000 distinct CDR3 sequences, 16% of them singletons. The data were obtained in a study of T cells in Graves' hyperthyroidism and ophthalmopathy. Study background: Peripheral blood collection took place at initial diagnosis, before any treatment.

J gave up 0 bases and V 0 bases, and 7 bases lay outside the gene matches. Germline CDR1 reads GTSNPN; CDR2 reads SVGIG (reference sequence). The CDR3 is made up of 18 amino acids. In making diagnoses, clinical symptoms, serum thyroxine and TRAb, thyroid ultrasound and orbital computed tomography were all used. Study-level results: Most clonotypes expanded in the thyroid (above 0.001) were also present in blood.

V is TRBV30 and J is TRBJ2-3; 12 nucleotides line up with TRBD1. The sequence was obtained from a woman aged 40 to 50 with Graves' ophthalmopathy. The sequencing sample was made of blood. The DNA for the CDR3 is TGTGCCTGGAGTGTTGTGGGACAGGGGGCGCGAAGCACAGATACGCAGTATTTT. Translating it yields CAWSVVGQGARSTDTQYF.